This T cell receptor beta chain is from a study of blood T cells in healthy people across ages. The authors ran a second PCR of roughly 6 to 11 cycles using a sample-barcoded 5' primer and a J-beta primer mix. Paired-end reads containing CDR3 totaled no fewer than 3 million for each sample. TCRdb re-derived calls from the 5' RACE reads in MiXCR, one entry per CDR3 protein. The table lists around 790,000 distinct CDR3 sequences, about 42% of them singletons. The CDR3 sequence is 13 residues long. Germline-derived CDR1 and CDR2 are SGHDN and FVKESK. The V end lost 4 bases, the J end lost 9 bases, and 10 bases lay between the germline ends. Note on this clonotype: The antigen remains unidentified.

Study results and limitations: Naive CD4+ cells and diversity were both higher in long-lived donors than in aged donors. The recorded TCR beta diversity per million T cells decreased in a roughly linear manner with age.

The chain employs TRBV14 and TRBJ1-6; the D is unclear. The receptor was derived from a man between 60 and 75 years old in good health. Sequencing was performed on blood. CDR3 bases: TGTGCCAGCAGCCCGGGGAGGACTTCACCCCTCCACTTT. Translated: CASSPGRTSPLHF.